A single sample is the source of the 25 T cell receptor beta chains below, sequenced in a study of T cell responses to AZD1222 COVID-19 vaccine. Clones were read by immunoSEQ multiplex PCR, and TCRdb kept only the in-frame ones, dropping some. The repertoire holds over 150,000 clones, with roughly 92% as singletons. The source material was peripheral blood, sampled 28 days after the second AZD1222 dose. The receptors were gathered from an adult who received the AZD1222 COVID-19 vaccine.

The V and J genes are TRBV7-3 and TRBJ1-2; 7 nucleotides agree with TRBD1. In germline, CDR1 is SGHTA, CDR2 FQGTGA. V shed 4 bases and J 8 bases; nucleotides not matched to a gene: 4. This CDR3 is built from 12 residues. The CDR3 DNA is TGTGCCAGCAGCTCAGGGGGAGACGGCTACACCTTC. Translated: CASSSGGDGYTF.

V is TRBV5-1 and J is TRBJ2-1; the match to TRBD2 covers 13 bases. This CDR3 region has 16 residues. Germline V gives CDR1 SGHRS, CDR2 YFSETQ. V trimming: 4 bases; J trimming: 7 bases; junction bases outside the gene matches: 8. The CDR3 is CASSTTSGGALNEQFF. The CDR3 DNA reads TGCGCCAGCAGCACCACTAGCGGGGGGGCCTTAAATGAGCAGTTCTTC. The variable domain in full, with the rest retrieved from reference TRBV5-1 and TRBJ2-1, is KAGVTQTPRYLIKTRGQQVTLSCSPISGHRSVSWYQQTPGQGLQFLFEYFSETQRNKGNFPGRFSGRQFSNSRSEMNVSTLELGDSALYLCASSTTSGGALNEQFFGPGTRLTVL.

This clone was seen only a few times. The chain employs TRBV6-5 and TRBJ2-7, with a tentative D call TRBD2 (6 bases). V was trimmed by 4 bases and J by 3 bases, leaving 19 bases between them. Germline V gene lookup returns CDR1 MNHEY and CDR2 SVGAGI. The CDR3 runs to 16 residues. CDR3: CASSSGLGNRNYEQYF. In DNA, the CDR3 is TGTGCCAGCAGTTCGGGACTCGGGAACAGGAACTACGAGCAGTACTTC.

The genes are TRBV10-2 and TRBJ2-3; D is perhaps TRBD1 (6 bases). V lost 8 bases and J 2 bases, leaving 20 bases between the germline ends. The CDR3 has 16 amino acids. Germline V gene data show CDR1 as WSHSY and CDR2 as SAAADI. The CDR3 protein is CASVPGAVGATDTQYF. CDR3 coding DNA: TGCGCCAGCGTGCCAGGGGCAGTAGGTGCCACAGATACGCAGTATTTT.

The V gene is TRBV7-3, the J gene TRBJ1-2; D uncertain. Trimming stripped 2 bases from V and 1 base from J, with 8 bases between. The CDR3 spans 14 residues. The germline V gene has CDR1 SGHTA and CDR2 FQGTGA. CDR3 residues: CASSLGPGNYGYTF. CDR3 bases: TGTGCCAGCAGCTTAGGGCCCGGTAACTATGGCTACACCTTC.

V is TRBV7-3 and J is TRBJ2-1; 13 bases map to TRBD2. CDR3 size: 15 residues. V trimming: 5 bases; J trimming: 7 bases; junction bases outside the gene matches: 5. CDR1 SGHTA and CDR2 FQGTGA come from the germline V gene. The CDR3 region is CASSRLAGGANEQFF. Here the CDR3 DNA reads TGTGCCAGCAGCCGACTAGCGGGGGGCGCAAATGAGCAGTTCTTC.

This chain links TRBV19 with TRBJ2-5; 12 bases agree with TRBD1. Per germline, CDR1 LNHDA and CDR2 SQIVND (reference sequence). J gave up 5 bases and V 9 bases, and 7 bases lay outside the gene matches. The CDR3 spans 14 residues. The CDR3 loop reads CASSRDRGRETQYF. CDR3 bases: TGTGCCAGCAGCCGGGACAGGGGGCGGGAGACCCAGTACTTC.

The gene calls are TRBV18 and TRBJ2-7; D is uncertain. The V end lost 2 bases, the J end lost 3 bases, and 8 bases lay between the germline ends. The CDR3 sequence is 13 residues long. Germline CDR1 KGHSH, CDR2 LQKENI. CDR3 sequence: CASSPSSLYEQYF. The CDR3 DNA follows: TGTGCCAGCTCACCATCGAGTCTCTACGAGCAGTACTTC.

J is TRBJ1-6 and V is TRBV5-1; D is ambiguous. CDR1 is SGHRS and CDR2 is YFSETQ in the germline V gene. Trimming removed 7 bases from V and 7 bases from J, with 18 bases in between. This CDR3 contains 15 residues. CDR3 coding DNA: TGCGCCAGCGGATTTGCGGGAACTCAGAATTCACCCCTCCACTTT. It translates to CASGFAGTQNSPLHF.

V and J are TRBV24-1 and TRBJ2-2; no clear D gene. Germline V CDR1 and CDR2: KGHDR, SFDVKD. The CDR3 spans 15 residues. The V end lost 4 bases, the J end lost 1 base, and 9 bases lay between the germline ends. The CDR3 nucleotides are TGTGCCACCAGTGACCCGGCGATGAACACCGGGGAGCTGTTTTTT. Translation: CATSDPAMNTGELFF.

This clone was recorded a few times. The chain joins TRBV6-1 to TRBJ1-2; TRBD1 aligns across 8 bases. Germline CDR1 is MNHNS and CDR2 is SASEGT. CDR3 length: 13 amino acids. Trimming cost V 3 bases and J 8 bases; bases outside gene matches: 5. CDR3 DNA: TGTGCCAGCAGTGACAGGACAGGGTACGGCTACACCTTC. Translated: CASSDRTGYGYTF.

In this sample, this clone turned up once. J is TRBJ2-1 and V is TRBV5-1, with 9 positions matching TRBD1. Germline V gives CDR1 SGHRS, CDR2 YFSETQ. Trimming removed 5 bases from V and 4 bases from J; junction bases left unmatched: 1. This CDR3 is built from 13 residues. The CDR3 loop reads CASRGTGYNEQFF. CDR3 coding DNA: TGCGCCAGCAGGGGGACAGGGTACAATGAGCAGTTCTTC.

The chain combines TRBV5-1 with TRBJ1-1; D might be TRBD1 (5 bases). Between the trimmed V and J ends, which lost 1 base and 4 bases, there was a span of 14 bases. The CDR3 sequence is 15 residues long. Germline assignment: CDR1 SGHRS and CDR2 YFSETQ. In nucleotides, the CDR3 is TGCGCCAGCAGCTTGAAGTCCTACGGGGGCACTGAAGCTTTCTTT. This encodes CASSLKSYGGTEAFF.

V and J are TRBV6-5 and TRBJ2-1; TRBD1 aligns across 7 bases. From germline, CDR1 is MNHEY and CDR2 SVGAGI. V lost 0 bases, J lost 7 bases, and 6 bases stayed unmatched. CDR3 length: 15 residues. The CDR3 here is CASSYSITGENEQFF. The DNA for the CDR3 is TGTGCCAGCAGTTACTCCATTACAGGGGAAAATGAGCAGTTCTTC.

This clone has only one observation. The CDR3 coding sequence is TGTGCCAGCAGCTTGATGGCGGGGGGTTCCTACGAGCAGTACTTC. Translating it yields CASSLMAGGSYEQYF. The J gene is TRBJ2-7, the V gene TRBV7-3; TRBD2 matches at 8 bases. V trimming: 3 bases; J trimming: 1 base; junction bases outside the gene matches: 5. Germline assignment: CDR1 SGHTA and CDR2 FQGTGA. The CDR3 spans 15 residues.

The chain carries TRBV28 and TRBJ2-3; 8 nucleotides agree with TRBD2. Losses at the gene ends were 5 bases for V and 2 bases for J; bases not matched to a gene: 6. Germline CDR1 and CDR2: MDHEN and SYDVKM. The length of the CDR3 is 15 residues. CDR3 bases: TGTGCCAGCAGTATTAGCGGGGACTTCACAGATACGCAGTATTTT. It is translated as CASSISGDFTDTQYF.

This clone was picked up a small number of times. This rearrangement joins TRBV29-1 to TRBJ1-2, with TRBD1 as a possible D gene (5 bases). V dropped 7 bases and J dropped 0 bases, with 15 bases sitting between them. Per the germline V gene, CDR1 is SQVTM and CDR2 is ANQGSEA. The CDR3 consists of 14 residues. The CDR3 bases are TGCAGCGCGCAGGGCACCCCTCCTAACTATGGCTACACCTTC. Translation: CSAQGTPPNYGYTF.

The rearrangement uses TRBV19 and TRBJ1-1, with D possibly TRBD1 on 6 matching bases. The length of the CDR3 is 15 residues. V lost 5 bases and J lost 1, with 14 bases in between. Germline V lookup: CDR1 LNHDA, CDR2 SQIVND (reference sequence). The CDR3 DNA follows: TGTGCCAGTAGTGCCTGGGGGCTCGGGAACACTGAAGCTTTCTTT. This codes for CASSAWGLGNTEAFF. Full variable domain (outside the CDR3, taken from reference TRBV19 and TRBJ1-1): DGGITQSPKYLFRKEGQNVTLSCEQNLNHDAMYWYRQDPGQGLRLIYYSQIVNDFQKGDIAEGYSVSREKKESFPLTVTSAQKNPTAFYLCASSAWGLGNTEAFFGQGTRLTVV.

DNA for the CDR3: TGTGCCAGCAGTGAACGGGCTACCCCTGGTGTCCCCCAGTACTTC. This sequence encodes CASSERATPGVPQYF. This chain joins TRBV2 and TRBJ2-5; unclear D gene. The CDR3 extends over 15 amino acids. V was cut by 2 bases and J by 9 bases, with 19 bases left in between. Germline loops: CDR1 SNHLY, CDR2 FYNNEI. The full variable domain, its missing parts supplied by reference TRBV2 and TRBJ2-5, is EPEVTQTPSHQVTQMGQEVILRCVPISNHLYFYWYRQILGQKVEFLVSFYNNEISEKSEIFDDQFSVERPDGSNFTLKIRSTKLEDSAMYFCASSERATPGVPQYFGPGTRLLVL.

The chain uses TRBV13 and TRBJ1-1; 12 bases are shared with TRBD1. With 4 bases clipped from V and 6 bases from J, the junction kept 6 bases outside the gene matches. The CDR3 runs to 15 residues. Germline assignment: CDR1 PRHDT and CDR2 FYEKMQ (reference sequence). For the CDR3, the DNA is TGTGCCAGCAGCTCCCGGGACAGGGGGCTGTCTGAAGCTTTCTTT. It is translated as CASSSRDRGLSEAFF.

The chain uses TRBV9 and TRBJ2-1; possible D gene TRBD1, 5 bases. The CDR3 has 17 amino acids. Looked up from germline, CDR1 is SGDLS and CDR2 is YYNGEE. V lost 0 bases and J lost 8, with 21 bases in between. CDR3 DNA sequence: TGTGCCAGCAGCGTAGCTATTCAGGGCGGCGCGTTCGATGAGCAGTTCTTC. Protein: CASSVAIQGGAFDEQFF.

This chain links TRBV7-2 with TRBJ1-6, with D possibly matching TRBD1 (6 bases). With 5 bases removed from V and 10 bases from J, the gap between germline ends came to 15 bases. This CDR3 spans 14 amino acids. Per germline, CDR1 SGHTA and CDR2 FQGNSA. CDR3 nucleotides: TGTGCCAGCAGCGAAGGACAGTTATGGTCACCCCTCCACTTT. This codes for CASSEGQLWSPLHF.

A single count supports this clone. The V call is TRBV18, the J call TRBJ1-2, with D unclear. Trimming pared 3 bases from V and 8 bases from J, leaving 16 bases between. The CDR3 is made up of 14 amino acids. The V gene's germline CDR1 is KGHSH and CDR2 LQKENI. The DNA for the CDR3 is TGTGCCAGCTCACCTTCATCGACTGGATGGGGCTACACCTTC. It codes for CASSPSSTGWGYTF.

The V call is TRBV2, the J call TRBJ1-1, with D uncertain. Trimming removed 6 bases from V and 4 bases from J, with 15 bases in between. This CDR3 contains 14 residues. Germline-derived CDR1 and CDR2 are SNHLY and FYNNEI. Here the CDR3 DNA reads TGTGCCAGCAGAAGTTCGATCCACAGCACTGAAGCTTTCTTT. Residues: CASRSSIHSTEAFF.

CDR3 protein: CASSLELAGTVGNEKLFF. The CDR3 region has the DNA TGTGCCAGCAGCTTAGAGTTAGCGGGTACCGTCGGTAATGAAAAACTGTTTTTT. The J gene is TRBJ1-4, the V gene TRBV7-9, with unresolved D. Trimming took off 1 base at V and 4 bases at J, with 19 bases between the two ends. The CDR3 contains 18 residues. Germline V gene lookup returns CDR1 SEHNR and CDR2 FQNEAQ (reference sequence).